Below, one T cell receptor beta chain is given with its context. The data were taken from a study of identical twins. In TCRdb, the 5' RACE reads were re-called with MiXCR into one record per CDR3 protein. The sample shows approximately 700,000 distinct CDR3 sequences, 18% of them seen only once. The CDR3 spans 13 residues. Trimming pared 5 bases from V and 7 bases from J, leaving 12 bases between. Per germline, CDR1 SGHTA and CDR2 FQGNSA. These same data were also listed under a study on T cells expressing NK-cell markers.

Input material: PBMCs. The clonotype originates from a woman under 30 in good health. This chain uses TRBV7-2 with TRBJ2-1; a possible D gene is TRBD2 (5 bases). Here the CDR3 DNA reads TGTGCCAGCAGCCCCTTTAGGGAGAATGAGCAGTTCTTC. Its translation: CASSPFRENEQFF.